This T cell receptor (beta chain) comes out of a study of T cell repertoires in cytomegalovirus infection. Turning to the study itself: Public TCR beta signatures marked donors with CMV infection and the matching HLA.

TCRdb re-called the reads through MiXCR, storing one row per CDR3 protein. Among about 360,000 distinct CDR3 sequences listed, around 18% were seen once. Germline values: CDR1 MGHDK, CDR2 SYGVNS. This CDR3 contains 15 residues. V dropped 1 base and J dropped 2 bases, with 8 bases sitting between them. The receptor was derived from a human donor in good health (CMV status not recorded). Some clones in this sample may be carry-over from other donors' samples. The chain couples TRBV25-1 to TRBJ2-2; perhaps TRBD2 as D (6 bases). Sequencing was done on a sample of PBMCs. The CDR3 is CASSESGLNTGELFF. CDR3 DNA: TGTGCCAGCAGTGAATCGGGACTTAACACCGGGGAGCTGTTTTTT.